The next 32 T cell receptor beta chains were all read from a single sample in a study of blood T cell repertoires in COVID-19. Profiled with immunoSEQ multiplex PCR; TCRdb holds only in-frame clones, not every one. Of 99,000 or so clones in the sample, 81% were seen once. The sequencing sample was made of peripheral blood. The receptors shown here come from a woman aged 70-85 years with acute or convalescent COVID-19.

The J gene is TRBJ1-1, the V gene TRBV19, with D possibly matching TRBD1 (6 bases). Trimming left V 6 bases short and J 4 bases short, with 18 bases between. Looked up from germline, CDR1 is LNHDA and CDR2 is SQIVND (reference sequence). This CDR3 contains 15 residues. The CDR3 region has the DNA TGTGCCAGTAGACCCACAGGCTCCAGGGGCACTGAAGCTTTCTTT. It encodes CASRPTGSRGTEAFF.

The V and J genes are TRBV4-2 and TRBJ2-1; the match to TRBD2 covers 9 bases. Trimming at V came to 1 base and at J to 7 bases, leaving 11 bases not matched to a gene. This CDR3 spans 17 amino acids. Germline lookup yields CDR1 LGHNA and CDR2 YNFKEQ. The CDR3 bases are TGTGCCAGCAGCCAAGTCTTCAGCGGGAGGTTTAAAAATGAGCAGTTCTTC. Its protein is CASSQVFSGRFKNEQFF.

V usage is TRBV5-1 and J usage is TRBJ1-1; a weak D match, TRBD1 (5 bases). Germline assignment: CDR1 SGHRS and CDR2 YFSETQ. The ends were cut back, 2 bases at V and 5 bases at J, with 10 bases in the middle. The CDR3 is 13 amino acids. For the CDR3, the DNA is TGCGCCAGCAGCTTAAAAGGGGAAACTGAAGCTTTCTTT. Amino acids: CASSLKGETEAFF.

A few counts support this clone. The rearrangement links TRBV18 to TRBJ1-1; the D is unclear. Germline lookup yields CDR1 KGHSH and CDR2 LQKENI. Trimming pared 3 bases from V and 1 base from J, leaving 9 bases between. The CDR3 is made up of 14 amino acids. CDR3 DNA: TGTGCCAGCTCACCCCTGGGGAGGAACACTGAAGCTTTCTTT. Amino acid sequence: CASSPLGRNTEAFF.

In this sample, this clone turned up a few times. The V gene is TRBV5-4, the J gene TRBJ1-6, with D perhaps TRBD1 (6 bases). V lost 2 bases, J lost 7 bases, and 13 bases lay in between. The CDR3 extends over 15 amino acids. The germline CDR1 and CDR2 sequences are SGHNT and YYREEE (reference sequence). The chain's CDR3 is CASSFRGFQNSPLHF. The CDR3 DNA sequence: TGTGCCAGCAGCTTCAGGGGATTTCAAAATTCACCCCTCCACTTT.

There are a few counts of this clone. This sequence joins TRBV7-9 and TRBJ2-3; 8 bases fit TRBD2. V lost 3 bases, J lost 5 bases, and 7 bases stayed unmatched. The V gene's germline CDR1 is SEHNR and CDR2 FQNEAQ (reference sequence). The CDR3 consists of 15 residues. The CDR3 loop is CASSFGRGERDTQYF. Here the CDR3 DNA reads TGTGCCAGCAGCTTTGGGCGGGGGGAGAGAGATACGCAGTATTTT.

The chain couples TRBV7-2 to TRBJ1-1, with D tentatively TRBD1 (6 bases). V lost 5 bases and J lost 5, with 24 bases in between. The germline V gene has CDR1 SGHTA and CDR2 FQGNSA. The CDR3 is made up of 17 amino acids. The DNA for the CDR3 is TGTGCCAGCAGCCATTTGCCGGGACAAACCCTACGAACTGAAGCTTTCTTT. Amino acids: CASSHLPGQTLRTEAFF.

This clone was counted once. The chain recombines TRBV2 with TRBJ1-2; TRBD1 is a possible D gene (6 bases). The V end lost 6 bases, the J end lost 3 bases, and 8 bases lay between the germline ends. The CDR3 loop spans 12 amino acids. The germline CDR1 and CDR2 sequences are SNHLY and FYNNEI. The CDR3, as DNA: TGTGCCAGCAGCCACAGGGACTATGGCTACACCTTC. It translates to CASSHRDYGYTF.

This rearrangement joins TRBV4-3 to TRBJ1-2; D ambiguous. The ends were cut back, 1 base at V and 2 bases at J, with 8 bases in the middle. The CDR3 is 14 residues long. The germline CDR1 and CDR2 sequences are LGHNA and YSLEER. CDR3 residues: CASSQGRVNYGYTF. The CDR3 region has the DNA TGCGCCAGCAGCCAAGGTCGGGTGAACTATGGCTACACCTTC.

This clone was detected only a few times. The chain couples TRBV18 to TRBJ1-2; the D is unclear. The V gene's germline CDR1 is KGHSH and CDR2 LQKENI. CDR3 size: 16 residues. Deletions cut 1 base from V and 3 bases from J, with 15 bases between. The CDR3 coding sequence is TGTGCCAGCTCACCACGACAAACGCAACTAGACTATGGCTACACCTTC. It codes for CASSPRQTQLDYGYTF. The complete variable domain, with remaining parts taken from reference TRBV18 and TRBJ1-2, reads NAGVMQNPRHLVRRRGQEARLRCSPMKGHSHVYWYRQLPEEGLKFMVYLQKENIIDESGMPKERFSAEFPKEGPSILRIQQVVRGDSAAYFCASSPRQTQLDYGYTFGSGTRLTVV.

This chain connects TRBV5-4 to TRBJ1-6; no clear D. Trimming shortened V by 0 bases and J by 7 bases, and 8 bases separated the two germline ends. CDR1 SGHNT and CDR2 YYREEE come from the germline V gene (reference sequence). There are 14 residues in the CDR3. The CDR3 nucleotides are TGTGCCAGCAGCTTGGATATCCTAAATTCACCCCTCCACTTT. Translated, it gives CASSLDILNSPLHF.

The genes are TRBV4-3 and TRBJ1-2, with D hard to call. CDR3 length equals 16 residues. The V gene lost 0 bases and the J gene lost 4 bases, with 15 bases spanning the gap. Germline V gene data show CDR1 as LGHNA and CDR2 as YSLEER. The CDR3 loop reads CASSQDQSDLFYGYTF. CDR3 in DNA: TGCGCCAGCAGCCAAGATCAAAGCGACTTATTCTATGGCTACACCTTC.

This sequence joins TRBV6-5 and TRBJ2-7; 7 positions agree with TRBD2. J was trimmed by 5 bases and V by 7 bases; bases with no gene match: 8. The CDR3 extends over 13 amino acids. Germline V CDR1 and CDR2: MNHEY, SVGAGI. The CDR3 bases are TGTGCCAGCACTCCCTGGGGGGGTAACGAGCAGTACTTC. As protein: CASTPWGGNEQYF.

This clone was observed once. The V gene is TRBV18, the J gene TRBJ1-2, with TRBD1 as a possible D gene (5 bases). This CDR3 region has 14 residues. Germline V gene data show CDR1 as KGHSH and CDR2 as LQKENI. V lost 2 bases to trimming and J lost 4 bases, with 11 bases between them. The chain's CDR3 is CASSPGQHSYGYTF. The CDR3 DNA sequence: TGTGCCAGCTCACCAGGACAACACAGCTATGGCTACACCTTC. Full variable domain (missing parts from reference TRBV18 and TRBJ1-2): NAGVMQNPRHLVRRRGQEARLRCSPMKGHSHVYWYRQLPEEGLKFMVYLQKENIIDESGMPKERFSAEFPKEGPSILRIQQVVRGDSAAYFCASSPGQHSYGYTFGSGTRLTVV.

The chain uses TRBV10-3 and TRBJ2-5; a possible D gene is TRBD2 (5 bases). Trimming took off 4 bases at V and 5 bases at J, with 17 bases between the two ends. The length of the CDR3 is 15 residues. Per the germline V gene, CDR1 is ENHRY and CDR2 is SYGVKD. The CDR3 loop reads CAISASTTPEETQYF. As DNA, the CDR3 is TGTGCCATCAGTGCCTCGACTACCCCCGAGGAGACCCAGTACTTC.

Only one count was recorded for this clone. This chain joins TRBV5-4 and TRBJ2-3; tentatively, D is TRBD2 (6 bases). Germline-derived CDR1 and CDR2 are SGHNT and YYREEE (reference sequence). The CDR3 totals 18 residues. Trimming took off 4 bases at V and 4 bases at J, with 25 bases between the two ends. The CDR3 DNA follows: TGTGCCAGCAGCCCGATGTTGGGGGGAGTAGATCGCGCAGATACGCAGTATTTT. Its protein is CASSPMLGGVDRADTQYF.

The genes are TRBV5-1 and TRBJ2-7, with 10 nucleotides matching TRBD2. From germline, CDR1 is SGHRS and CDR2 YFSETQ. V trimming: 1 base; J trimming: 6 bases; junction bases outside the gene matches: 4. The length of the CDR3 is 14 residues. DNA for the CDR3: TGCGCCAGCAGCTTGTCTAGCGGGAGTCGCGAGCAGTACTTC. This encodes CASSLSSGSREQYF.

DNA for the CDR3: TGTGCCAGCAGCCAAGAAGCCCGTGACCGACCCCCGGGGGAGCAGTACTTC. Translating it yields CASSQEARDRPPGEQYF. The chain links TRBV14 to TRBJ2-7, with TRBD2 as a possible D gene (5 bases). This CDR3 contains 17 residues. Germline V CDR1 and CDR2: SGHDN, FVKESK. With 0 bases removed from V and 7 bases from J, the gap between germline ends came to 22 bases.

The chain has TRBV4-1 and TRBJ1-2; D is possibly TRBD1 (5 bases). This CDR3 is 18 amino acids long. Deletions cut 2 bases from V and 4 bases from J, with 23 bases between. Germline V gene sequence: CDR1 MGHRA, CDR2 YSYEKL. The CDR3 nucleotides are TGCGCCAGCAGCCAAACCCCCGACAGAGCCATCTCTATCTATGGCTACACCTTC. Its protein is CASSQTPDRAISIYGYTF.

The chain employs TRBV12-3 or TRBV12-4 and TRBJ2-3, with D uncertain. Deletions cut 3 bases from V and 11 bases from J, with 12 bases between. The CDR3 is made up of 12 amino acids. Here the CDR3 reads CASSLVALRQYF. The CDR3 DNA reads TGTGCCAGCAGTTTGGTCGCCCTAAGGCAGTATTTT.

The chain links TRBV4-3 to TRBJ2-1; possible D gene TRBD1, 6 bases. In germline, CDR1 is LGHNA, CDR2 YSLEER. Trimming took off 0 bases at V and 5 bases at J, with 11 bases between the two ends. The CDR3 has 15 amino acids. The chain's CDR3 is CASSQDWAGDNEQFF. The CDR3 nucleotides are TGCGCCAGCAGCCAAGATTGGGCAGGGGACAATGAGCAGTTCTTC.

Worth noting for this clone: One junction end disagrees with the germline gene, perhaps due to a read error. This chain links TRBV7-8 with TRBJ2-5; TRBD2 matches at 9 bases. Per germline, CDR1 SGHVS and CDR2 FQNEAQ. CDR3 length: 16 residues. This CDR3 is CASSLTRGGNQETQYF. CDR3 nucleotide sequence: TGTGCCAGCAGCCTCACGCGGGGGGGCAACCAGGAGACCCAGTACTTC.

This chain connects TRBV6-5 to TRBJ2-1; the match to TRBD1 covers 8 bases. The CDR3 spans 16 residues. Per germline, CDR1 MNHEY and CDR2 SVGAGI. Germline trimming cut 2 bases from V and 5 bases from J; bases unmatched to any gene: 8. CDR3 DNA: TGTGCCAGCAGTTACCCGGGACAGGTAGCCCACAATGAGCAGTTCTTC. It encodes CASSYPGQVAHNEQFF.

The CDR3 sequence is CASSLERGEKLFF. CDR3 DNA sequence: TGTGCCAGCAGCTTAGAAAGGGGAGAAAAACTGTTTTTT. The chain carries TRBV5-4 and TRBJ1-4; tentative D call: TRBD1 (5 bases). Germline CDR1 and CDR2: SGHNT and YYREEE (reference sequence). The V end was cut by 2 bases, the J end by 8 bases, with 10 bases between. CDR3 size: 13 residues.

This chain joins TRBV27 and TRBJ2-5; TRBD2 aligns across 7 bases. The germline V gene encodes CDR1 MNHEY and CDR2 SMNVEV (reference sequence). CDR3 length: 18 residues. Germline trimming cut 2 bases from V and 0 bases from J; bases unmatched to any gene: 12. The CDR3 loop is CASSLIGGSLAYQETQYF. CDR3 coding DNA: TGTGCCAGCAGTTTAATAGGCGGGAGCCTAGCTTACCAAGAGACCCAGTACTTC.

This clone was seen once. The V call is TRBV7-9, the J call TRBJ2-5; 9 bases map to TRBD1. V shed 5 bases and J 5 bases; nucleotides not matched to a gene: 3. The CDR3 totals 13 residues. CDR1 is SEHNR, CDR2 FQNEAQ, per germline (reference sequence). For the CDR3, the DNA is TGTGCCAGCAGCCCCGGACAGGGGGAGACCCAGTACTTC. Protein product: CASSPGQGETQYF.

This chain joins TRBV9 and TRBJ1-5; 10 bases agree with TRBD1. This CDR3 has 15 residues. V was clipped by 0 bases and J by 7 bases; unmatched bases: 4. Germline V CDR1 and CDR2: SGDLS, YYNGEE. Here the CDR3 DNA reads TGTGCCAGCAGCGTAGGACAGGGGGCAGGGCAGCCCCAGCATTTT. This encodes CASSVGQGAGQPQHF.

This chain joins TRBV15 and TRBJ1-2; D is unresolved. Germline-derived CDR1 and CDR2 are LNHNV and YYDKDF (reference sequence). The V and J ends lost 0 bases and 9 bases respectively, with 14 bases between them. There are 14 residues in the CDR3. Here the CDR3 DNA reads TGTGCCACCAGCAGAGATCCGAGGGATGCAAGCTACACCTTC. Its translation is CATSRDPRDASYTF.

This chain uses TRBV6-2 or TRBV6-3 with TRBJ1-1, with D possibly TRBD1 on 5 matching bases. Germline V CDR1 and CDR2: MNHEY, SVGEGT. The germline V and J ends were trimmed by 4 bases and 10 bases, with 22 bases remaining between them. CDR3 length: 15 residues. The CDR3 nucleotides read TGTGCCAGCAGTTTCTCCCCGGGCAGGGTTCATGGAGCTTTCTTT. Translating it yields CASSFSPGRVHGAFF.

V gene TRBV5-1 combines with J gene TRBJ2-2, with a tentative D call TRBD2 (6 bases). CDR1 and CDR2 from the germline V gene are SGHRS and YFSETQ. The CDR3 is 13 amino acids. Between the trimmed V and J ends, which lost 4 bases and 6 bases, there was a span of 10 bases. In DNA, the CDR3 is TGCGCCAGCAGCCCCGGAGGGGCCGGGGAGCTGTTTTTT. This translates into CASSPGGAGELFF.

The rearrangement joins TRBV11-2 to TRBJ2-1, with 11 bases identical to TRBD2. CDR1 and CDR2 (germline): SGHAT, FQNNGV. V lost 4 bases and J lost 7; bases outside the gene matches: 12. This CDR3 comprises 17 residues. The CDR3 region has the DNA TGTGCCAGCAGCTCCACGAGGGGGACTAGCGGCTTTAATGAGCAGTTCTTC. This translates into CASSSTRGTSGFNEQFF.

CDR3 nucleotide sequence: TGTGCCAGCAGCACCGACGGGGGGAACAATGAGCAGTTCTTC. It yields the protein CASSTDGGNNEQFF. The chain carries TRBV7-2 and TRBJ2-1; the match to TRBD2 covers 7 bases. There are 14 residues in the CDR3. The V segment lost 5 bases and the J segment 5 bases; nucleotides outside the gene matches: 6. Germline V CDR1 and CDR2: SGHTA, FQGNSA.